Below, 8 T cell receptor beta chains from the same sample are listed, as sequenced in a study of somatic mutations in cytotoxic T cells in rheumatoid arthritis. Produced via immunoSEQ multiplex PCR; TCRdb's table is partial and in-frame only. The sample carries roughly 20,000 clones, around four fifths recorded once. Input material: CD8+ T cells sorted from blood. Source of these receptors: an adult with rheumatoid arthritis.

The chain is built from TRBV6-6 and TRBJ2-1; unclear D gene. V lost 5 bases and J 2 bases, leaving 7 bases between the germline ends. The V gene's germline CDR1 is MNHNY and CDR2 SVGAGI (reference sequence). CDR3 size: 13 residues. CDR3 bases: TGTGCCAGCAGTAGCATTACCTACAATGAGCAGTTCTTC. Its translation: CASSSITYNEQFF.

The CDR3 protein is CASSERTGENSPLHF. The CDR3 DNA reads as TGTGCCAGCAGTGAACGGACAGGGGAGAATTCACCCCTCCACTTT. J is TRBJ1-6 and V is TRBV6-1; TRBD1 agrees at 9 bases. This CDR3 is 15 amino acids long. V was clipped by 2 bases and J by 7 bases; unmatched bases: 3. The V gene's germline CDR1 is MNHNS and CDR2 SASEGT.

The chain links TRBV2 to TRBJ2-7; maybe TRBD1 (5 bases). There are 13 residues in the CDR3. The germline V and J ends were trimmed by 6 bases and 3 bases, with 12 bases remaining between them. CDR1 and CDR2 (germline): SNHLY, FYNNEI. The CDR3 is CASSLDIDYEQYF. CDR3 bases: TGTGCCAGCAGCCTGGACATAGACTACGAGCAGTACTTC.

J is TRBJ1-5 and V is TRBV29-1; D not resolved. The CDR3 length is 14 residues. CDR1 is SQVTM, CDR2 ANQGSEA, per germline. Trimming stripped 4 bases from V and 0 bases from J, with 10 bases between. The CDR3 region is CSVGWGVSNQPQHF. CDR3 DNA sequence: TGCAGCGTTGGGTGGGGAGTTAGCAATCAGCCCCAGCATTTT.

This chain links TRBV6-1 with TRBJ2-2, with D unclear. Looked up from germline, CDR1 is MNHNS and CDR2 is SASEGT. The CDR3 contains 13 residues. V was trimmed by 4 bases and J by 5 bases, leaving 8 bases between them. The CDR3 is CASSAIGTGELFF. The DNA of the CDR3 is TGTGCCAGCAGTGCTATAGGGACCGGGGAGCTGTTTTTT.

Comment on this clone: This may arise from a read error, as a much more abundant clone is one base away. The chain employs TRBV27 and TRBJ1-1; D gene unclear. The V end was cut by 5 bases, the J end by 0 bases, with 7 bases between. There are 13 residues in the CDR3. Germline lookup yields CDR1 MNHEY and CDR2 SMNVEV (reference sequence). CDR3 nucleotides: TGTGCCAGCAGTACCGGGATGAACACTGAAGCTTTCTTT. Protein sequence: CASSTGMNTEAFF.

The chain carries TRBV7-9 and TRBJ2-5, with 13 nucleotides matching TRBD2. The tail of the sequence fits TRBJ2-7 better, so the J call may be wrong. Germline CDR1 and CDR2: SEHNR and FQNEAQ (reference sequence). The CDR3 runs 16 residues. The CDR3 DNA reads TGTGCCAGCAGCACGCGACGGACTAGCGGGAGCTACGAGCAGTACTTC. Residues: CASSTRRTSGSYEQYF.

V is TRBV10-3 and J is TRBJ1-1; 7 bases line up with TRBD1. From germline, CDR1 is ENHRY and CDR2 SYGVKD. V was clipped by 3 bases and J by 9 bases; unmatched bases: 13. The CDR3 totals 15 residues. In nucleotides, the CDR3 is TGTGCCATCAGTGATCCGGGACAGAGTCAAGAGAAAGCTTTCTTT. This translates into CAISDPGQSQEKAFF.